This T cell receptor beta chain was retrieved from a study of blood T cell repertoires in COVID-19. Study-wide context: T cells, B-cell-depleted T cells, or PBMCs provided the cDNA or gDNA that served as material.

The repertoire was sequenced with immunoSEQ multiplex PCR; TCRdb's copy has only in-frame clones and lacks some. This table has 310,000 or so clones, 80% to 95% appearing once. V was trimmed by 6 bases and J by 0 bases, leaving 18 bases between them. CDR1 KGHSH and CDR2 LQKENI come from the germline V gene. The CDR3 has 16 amino acids. The rearrangement joins TRBV18 to TRBJ2-7; D may be TRBD2 (6 bases). The TCR originated in a woman aged 30 to 39 who had recovered from COVID-19. The source material was PBMCs or T cells enriched from blood (not recorded which). The chain's CDR3 is CASSQGAGTPSYEQYF. CDR3 coding DNA: TGTGCCAGCTCCCAAGGCGCAGGGACTCCCTCCTACGAGCAGTACTTC.